These T cell receptor beta chains were read from a single sample in a study of early stage breast cancer tumors. Measured with immunoSEQ multiplex PCR; TCRdb has only the in-frame clones, and not every one. The data contain 20,000 to 25,000 clones, 70% to 80% of them singletons. The sequenced sample consisted of blood. These receptors came from a person in their sixties or seventies with breast cancer. Both conserved end residues are part of each CDR3. Fields, in order: J gene, clone size, V gene, D gene, CDR3 protein, CDR3 DNA. The D gene is left open where the match is weak. Expanded clones are given a class, and other clones once, few, many or no size at all.

>TRBJ2-2|.|TRBV9|.
CASSVRDKTGELFF
TGTGCCAGCAGCGTCCGGGACAAGACCGGGGAGCTGTTTTTT
>TRBJ1-2|.|TRBV19|TRBD1
CASSEQGAGYGYTF
TGTGCCAGTAGTGAACAGGGGGCGGGGTATGGCTACACCTTC
>TRBJ1-2|.|TRBV2|TRBD1
CASSTGTVNTF
TGTGCCAGCAGTACCGGGACAGTGAACACCTTC
>TRBJ1-5|.|TRBV18|TRBD1
CASSPGTANQPQHF
TGTGCCAGCTCACCCGGGACAGCGAATCAGCCCCAGCATTTT
>TRBJ2-1|.|TRBV5-1|TRBD2
CASSLWGGDNEQFF
TGCGCCAGCAGCTTGTGGGGGGGGGACAATGAGCAGTTCTTC
>TRBJ2-1|.|TRBV7-2|TRBD2
CASSSTGTNYNEQFF
TGTGCCAGCAGCTCGACCGGGACTAACTACAATGAGCAGTTCTTC
>TRBJ2-5|.|TRBV7-9|.
CASSQSTGSETQYF
TGTGCCAGCAGCCAATCGACAGGCAGCGAGACCCAGTACTTC
>TRBJ2-5|.|TRBV18|TRBD2
CASSPRLAEETQYF
TGTGCCAGCTCACCACGACTAGCGGAAGAGACCCAGTACTTC
>TRBJ2-3|few|TRBV5-1|.
CASSYETTFADTQYF
TGCGCCAGCAGCTATGAGACTACCTTTGCAGATACGCAGTATTTT
>TRBJ1-5|.|TRBV6-6|.
CASSYYYGGIQPQHF
TGTGCCAGCAGTTATTATTATGGGGGTATCCAGCCCCAGCATTTT
>TRBJ2-5|.|TRBV10-2|TRBD1
CASRWDRVQETQYF
TGCGCCAGCAGATGGGACAGAGTTCAAGAGACCCAGTACTTC
>TRBJ2-1|.|TRBV19|.
CASSPGVNIWGHEQFF
TGTGCCAGTAGTCCTGGAGTTAACATTTGGGGCCATGAGCAGTTCTTC
>TRBJ2-3|.|TRBV2|TRBD2
CASAAGGPGDTQYF
TGTGCCAGCGCTGCGGGGGGGCCGGGAGATACGCAGTATTTT